This T cell receptor beta chain was captured by sequencing in a study of Graves' ophthalmopathy and Graves' hyperthyroidism. The V gene lost 3 bases and the J gene lost 4 bases, with 9 bases spanning the gap. This CDR3 spans 12 amino acids. Germline CDR1 DFQATT, CDR2 SNEGSKA (reference sequence). Amplification targeted the TCR beta CDR3 regions, with RNA transcripts as the source material. Scientists carried out first-round RT-PCR using HTBI primers and then a second-round multiplex PCR. In TCRdb, the multiplex PCR reads were re-called with MiXCR into one record per CDR3 protein. The sample has about 400,000 distinct CDR3 sequences; approximately 20% are singletons. Pregnant or lactating patients and those with other autoimmune diseases or uncontrolled infections were excluded. As diagnostic evidence, clinical symptoms, serum thyroxine, TRAb, thyroid ultrasound and orbital computed tomography were relied upon.

This clonotype was counted ten times or more. Its target is not known. Points from the study as a whole: The model predicted progression of ophthalmopathy with a sensitivity of roughly 71%, and its specificity was less than 85%.

Sequencing used peripheral blood. V and J are TRBV20-1 and TRBJ1-2; D not resolved. The origin of this receptor is a woman between 18 and 29 years old with Graves' ophthalmopathy. The CDR3 reads CSASTVPYGYTF. The CDR3 DNA reads TGCAGTGCTAGCACCGTACCCTATGGCTACACCTTC.